Sequencing of this T cell receptor (beta chain) was carried out in a study of Ad26.COV2.S vaccination and SARS-CoV-2 variants. Study as a whole: Intramuscular Ad26.COV2.S at 5x10^10 or 1x10^11 viral particles.

Trimming removed 7 bases at V and 9 bases at J, with 16 bases between. This CDR3 spans 14 amino acids. The germline V gene encodes CDR1 MNHEY and CDR2 SVGAGI. Method: immunoSEQ multiplex PCR; TCRdb's copy keeps in-frame clones and lacks some. The profile shows 350,000 to 450,000 clones, about 83% of them singletons. General study results and limits: Placebo recipients and vaccine recipients were similar in non-spike TCR breadth.

This sample's treatment: some 19 received Ad26.COV2.S at low or high dose, single or two shots; about five received placebo; per-sample allocation not given. All samples were drawn on day 63, counting from the first vaccine or placebo injection. Worth noting for this clone: Its antigen is unknown.

The receptor was isolated from a person aged 18 to 65 who received the Ad26.COV2.S COVID-19 vaccine or a placebo. Sequencing was performed on peripheral blood, taken in a trial of Ad26.COV2.S vaccine versus placebo. This chain uses TRBV6-5 with TRBJ1-6; the D is unclear. The CDR3 nucleotides are TGTGCCAGCACCCCGACGGGGTCGGGTTCACCCCTCCACTTT. Its protein is CASTPTGSGSPLHF.